A selection of T cell receptor beta chains follows, all from one sample in a study of blood T cell repertoires in COVID-19. TCRdb keeps only in-frame clones here, not all; method: immunoSEQ multiplex PCR. In the table there are approximately 390,000 clones, 70% to 90% of which are singletons. Material for sequencing was PBMCs or T cells enriched from blood (not recorded which). The receptor set was obtained from a woman aged 40 to 49 with acute COVID-19. CDR3s include the opening cysteine and the closing phenylalanine or tryptophan. Fields, in order: J gene, D gene, V gene, clone size, CDR3 DNA, CDR3 protein. The D gene is left open where the match is weak. Where a row states a size, it is once, few, many or the class of an expanded clone; other rows omit it.

TRBJ1-3,TRBD1,TRBV5-1,.,TGCGCCAGCAGCGGAACAGGGGAAAACACCATATATTTT,CASSGTGENTIYF
TRBJ1-1,.,TRBV4-2,once,TGTGCCAGCAGCCAAGATCTCAGACAGACGGAAGCTTTCTTT,CASSQDLRQTEAFF
TRBJ1-1,.,TRBV5-1,.,TGCGCCAGCAGCTTGTTCCAGAACACTGAAGCTTTCTTT,CASSLFQNTEAFF
TRBJ2-7,TRBD2,TRBV4-1,.,TGCGCCAGCAGCCAAGTCCCGGGCGGGAGGGAGTACTTC,CASSQVPGGREYF
TRBJ2-1,.,TRBV27,.,TGTGCCAGCAGTTTATCGTGGCAGTCTTCCAATGAGCAGTTCTTC,CASSLSWQSSNEQFF
TRBJ1-5,.,TRBV5-4,.,TGTGCCAGCAGCTTGGACAGGAGTCATCAGCCCCAGCATTTT,CASSLDRSHQPQHF
TRBJ2-2,TRBD1,TRBV7-9,.,TGTGCCAGCAGCGCCGGGACAGGGAGGTCCGGGGAGCTGTTTTTT,CASSAGTGRSGELFF
TRBJ2-2,.,TRBV10-2,.,TGCGCCAGCAGTGAGTCATTAGGGAGATCCACCGGGGAGCTGTTTTTT,CASSESLGRSTGELFF
TRBJ1-2,TRBD1,TRBV6-1,.,TGTGCCAGCAGTGAGATAGCCGGGACAGGCCTGTATGGCTACACCTTC,CASSEIAGTGLYGYTF
TRBJ1-1,.,TRBV11-3,.,TGTGCCAGCAGCTTGGACATGAACACTGAAGCTTTCTTT,CASSLDMNTEAFF
TRBJ1-2,.,TRBV2,once,TGTGCCAGCAGTCAAGGACCGGCGAGACTTTATGGCTACACCTTC,CASSQGPARLYGYTF
TRBJ2-3,TRBD2,TRBV10-1,.,TGCGCCAGCAGTGACCCTCCGCGGGGGGACGATCCAGATACGCAGTATTTT,CASSDPPRGDDPDTQYF
TRBJ1-1,TRBD1,TRBV3-1/TRBV3-2,few,TGTGCCAGCAGCCTGGACAGGGGGAACACTGAAGCTTTCTTT,CASSLDRGNTEAFF
TRBJ2-5,TRBD2,TRBV7-9,.,TGTGCCAGCAGTCAAACTAGCGGGAAAGAGACCCAGTACTTC,CASSQTSGKETQYF
TRBJ1-5,TRBD1,TRBV27,.,TGTGCCAGCAGTTCAATGTTTACAGGGGGCTTGAGCAATCAGCCCCAGCATTTT,CASSSMFTGGLSNQPQHF
TRBJ2-7,.,TRBV21-1,.,.,CASSKVGQGAREQYF
TRBJ1-5,TRBD1,TRBV19,once,TGTGCCAGTAGTCTCCGGGACAGAAGCAATCAGCCCCAGCATTTT,CASSLRDRSNQPQHF
TRBJ1-2,TRBD1,TRBV29-1,.,TGCAGCGTTGAAGATCGAGGACAGGGGATCGGCGGCTACACCTTC,CSVEDRGQGIGGYTF
TRBJ2-1,.,TRBV20-1,.,TGCAGTGCCCAGACAGTTAATGAGCAGTTCTTC,CSAQTVNEQFF
TRBJ2-3,.,TRBV15,.,TGTGCCACCAACCGACTAGGAATCACAGATACGCAGTATTTT,CATNRLGITDTQYF
TRBJ1-1,.,TRBV11-2,.,TGTGCCAGCAGCTCTTCCCCTTTCGGGGCTGAAGCTTTCTTT,CASSSSPFGAEAFF